This note documents a single T cell receptor beta chain sequence. This receptor's antigen is unknown. There are no base qualities to consult, and no much larger clone falls within one base. This specimen's time point label, per the study, means: baseline before first vaccination. Samples from vaccinated people were obtained from the UK trials COV001 and COV002, which included a single-blind randomized controlled phase 2/3 trial of AZD1222 (ChAdOx1 nCoV-19) in healthy adults. For TCRbeta chain sequencing, PBMC samples from trial participants were taken at day 0 and at day 28 after the second dose. The cysteine opens and the phenylalanine closes a CDR3 of 16 amino acids. The sequence is cut down to CDR3 DNA, 48 bases in frame from base 1. Trimmed from V: 7 bases; trimmed from J: 5 bases; junction bases lacking a gene match: 12. Based on the germline V gene, the CDR1 and CDR2 sequences are SGHAT and FQNNGV.

The entry originates in a study of T cell responses to AZD1222 COVID-19 vaccine (dated by TCRdb to the early 2020s). The study in broad terms: AZD1222 recipients given second doses at about 4 weeks or at about 12 weeks were pooled, since spike-specific TCR depth and breadth were not found to differ between the two schedules. TCR sequencing was performed for 230 to 250 trial participants, of whom 207 were given two doses of AZD1222 and 26 were given two doses of MenACWY control vaccine. Enrollment into the trials was organized by age into subgroups of 18-55, 56-69 and 70-plus years, and those subgroups contained roughly 140, 27 and 60 TCR-sequenced participants, respectively.

General conclusions and limits of the study: Epitopes outside the regions mutated in the B.1.351 and B.1.1.7 variants were reportedly recognized by nearly half of the unique spike-specific TCRs. Conclusions about previously exposed vaccinees are limited, since just a handful of AZD1222 recipients were seropositive for SARS-CoV-2 at baseline. Participants were mostly white British and included more females than males, and it was suggested by the authors that clonal diversity may have been underestimated. The whole spike protein was spanned by vaccine-associated CD4 TCRs, and dominant responses were seen in regions 160-218 and 743-854. In the small 56-69-year group, the increase in depth fell short of significance, most likely because of low power. A significant rise in spike-specific TCR breadth and depth was observed after two AZD1222 doses relative to day 0 and relative to MenACWY recipients. Because no day 14 peak-response samples were available, repertoires were characterized only after the peak T cell response.

The CDR3 regions of human TCRbeta chains were analyzed by immunosequencing. Per the authors' processing: TCRs in the repertoires were matched against a reference library of SARS-CoV-2-specific TCRs that had been generated with the MIRA antigen-specificity platform. Breadth meant the fraction of unique TCRs that were SARS-CoV-2-associated, whereas depth meant the fraction of total T cells that were SARS-CoV-2-associated. Using the MIRA data, each spike-specific TCR was mapped to the spike region that the TCR reacts to and placed in a CD4 or CD8 class. Log10-transformed breadth and depth values were compared by one-way ANOVA with Sidak's multiple comparisons tests. The immuneACCESS repertoire file appears here via TCRdb, limited to in-frame rearrangements. These files lack a portion of the clones; in checked studies, under half of the deficit traces to unresolved V genes, and the cause of the others is not known. That table supplies the V and J calls and clone size; D and trimming were determined from the DNA. The sample includes around 120,000 clones, with approximately 90% observed a single time. Of the sample, 14% to 15% falls within the top ten clones.

The chain is encoded by TRBV11-2 joined to TRBJ1-1; TRBD1 lines up with 11 middle nucleotides. The TCR sequence derives from an adult in good health. This sample comprised peripheral blood, obtained on day 0 of AZD1222 vaccination. The sequenced DNA is TGTGCCAGCACCACTGGACAGGGGGCGCGTGGGACTGAAGCTTTCTTT. It translates as CASTTGQGARGTEAFF.